These 30 T cell receptor beta chains came from one sample sequenced in a study of blood T cell repertoires in COVID-19. The protocol was immunoSEQ multiplex PCR, while the TCRdb copy is restricted to in-frame clones and leaves out a portion. The sample has over 70,000 clones, around 89% seen once. The sequenced sample was peripheral blood. The receptors derive from a woman aged 80 or older with active or convalescent COVID-19.

The chain links TRBV28 to TRBJ1-3; 8 bases line up with TRBD1. This CDR3 has 17 amino acids. From germline, CDR1 is MDHEN and CDR2 SYDVKM. The J segment lost 0 bases and the V segment lost 5 bases, leaving 9 bases of the junction unmatched. The CDR3 sequence is CASSAGTGEPSGNTIYF. In DNA form, the CDR3 reads TGTGCCAGCAGTGCCGGGACAGGCGAACCCTCTGGAAACACCATATATTTT.

This clone has just one count. This rearrangement joins TRBV11-2 to TRBJ1-2; 8 bases are shared with TRBD1. Germline trimming cut 1 base from V and 5 bases from J; bases unmatched to any gene: 12. CDR1 and CDR2 (germline): SGHAT, FQNNGV. The CDR3 totals 17 residues. The CDR3 region is CASSLVGGQAPGYGYTF. CDR3 bases: TGTGCCAGCAGCTTAGTGGGGGGACAGGCCCCTGGGTATGGCTACACCTTC. The variable domain in full, with the rest retrieved from reference TRBV11-2 and TRBJ1-2, is EAGVAQSPRYKIIEKRQSVAFWCNPISGHATLYWYQQILGQGPKLLIQFQNNGVVDDSQLPKDRFSAERLKGVDSTLKIQPAKLEDSAVYLCASSLVGGQAPGYGYTFGSGTRLTVV.

V and J are TRBV3-1 (or the pseudogene TRBV3-2) and TRBJ2-3; 11 nucleotides match TRBD2. The trim removed 4 bases at V and 6 bases at J, leaving 9 bases unmatched. Germline assignment: CDR1 LGHDT and CDR2 YNNKEL (reference sequence). The CDR3 has 16 amino acids. The CDR3 DNA reads TGTGCCAGCAGCCCGACTAGCGGGACCCCCGGGGATACGCAGTATTTT. This sequence encodes CASSPTSGTPGDTQYF.

The chain joins TRBV7-2 to TRBJ2-2, with 7 bases matching TRBD2. Germline V gene lookup returns CDR1 SGHTA and CDR2 FQGNSA. Germline trimming cut 1 base from V and 4 bases from J; bases unmatched to any gene: 6. The CDR3 covers 16 residues. As DNA, the CDR3 is TGTGCCAGCAGCTTAGTAGGCGGGAGCCCCACCGGGGAGCTGTTTTTT. It encodes CASSLVGGSPTGELFF.

This clone was seen a handful of times. V is TRBV2 and J is TRBJ1-3, with 7 bases fitting TRBD1. J was trimmed by 0 bases and V by 6 bases; bases with no gene match: 5. CDR3 size: 15 residues. Germline V gene data show CDR1 as SNHLY and CDR2 as FYNNEI. CDR3 sequence reads: CASRVGQSSGNTIYF. The CDR3 bases are TGTGCCAGCAGGGTGGGACAGAGCTCTGGAAACACCATATATTTT.

V is TRBV29-1 and J is TRBJ2-2, with a weak D call TRBD2 (6 bases). V shed 4 bases and J shed 0 bases, with 9 bases lying between them. Germline V gene sequence: CDR1 SQVTM, CDR2 ANQGSEA. The CDR3 sequence is 14 residues long. The CDR3 here is CSVGRGANTGELFF. The CDR3 DNA is TGCAGCGTTGGGCGCGGGGCGAACACCGGGGAGCTGTTTTTT.

This clone showed up just a few times. In DNA, the CDR3 is TGTGCCACTACCCGGACAGGGGGTTATGGCTACACCTTC. This sequence encodes CATTRTGGYGYTF. The chain has TRBV7-8 and TRBJ1-2; TRBD1 matches at 10 bases. Germline-derived CDR1 and CDR2 are SGHVS and FQNEAQ. V shed 10 bases, J shed 5 bases, and the junction held 7 bases outside the gene matches. The CDR3 consists of 13 residues.

CDR3 bases: TGTGCCAGCTCACCGTCGAGCGGTACCGGGGAGCTGTTTTTT. It codes for CASSPSSGTGELFF. The chain combines TRBV18 with TRBJ2-2, with a possible D match to TRBD2 (5 bases). Germline assignment: CDR1 KGHSH and CDR2 LQKENI. Trimming removed 3 bases from V and 5 bases from J, with 10 bases in between. The CDR3 totals 14 residues.

The chain couples TRBV7-2 to TRBJ1-1; 7 nucleotides line up with TRBD1. The CDR3 runs 16 residues. The germline V gene encodes CDR1 SGHTA and CDR2 FQGNSA. Unmatched junction bases numbered 13, after V lost 6 bases and J lost 3 bases. CDR3 sequence reads: CASRPGTARTDTEAFF. CDR3 nucleotide sequence: TGTGCCAGCAGGCCAGGGACAGCTCGAACAGACACTGAAGCTTTCTTT.

The chain uses TRBV18 and TRBJ2-3; D not resolved. CDR1 and CDR2 (germline): KGHSH, LQKENI. The CDR3 sequence is 12 residues long. The V end lost 3 bases, the J end lost 7 bases, and 8 bases lay between the germline ends. The CDR3 nucleotides read TGTGCCAGCTCACCGCAGCGAAATACGCAGTATTTT. It translates to CASSPQRNTQYF.

This rearrangement joins TRBV9 to TRBJ2-7, with TRBD1 identical over 9 bases. J gave up 6 bases and V 4 bases, and 11 bases lay outside the gene matches. This CDR3 is built from 15 residues. In germline, CDR1 is SGDLS, CDR2 YYNGEE. The CDR3 DNA sequence: TGTGCCAGCAGCCCGCGGGACAGGGACTTGCGCGAGCAGTACTTC. Encoded protein: CASSPRDRDLREQYF.

The CDR3 nucleotides are TGTGCCAGCTCACCACAGACACGCACTGAAGCTTTCTTT. Translating gives CASSPQTRTEAFF. The chain recombines TRBV18 with TRBJ1-1, with no clear D. Germline V gives CDR1 KGHSH, CDR2 LQKENI. The CDR3 extends over 13 amino acids. The ends were cut back, 1 base at V and 4 bases at J, with 7 bases in the middle.

This clone occurred a few times. This chain connects TRBV27 to TRBJ1-1; D call uncertain. CDR1 and CDR2 (germline): MNHEY, SMNVEV (reference sequence). CDR3 size: 14 residues. V was cut by 6 bases and J by 1 base, with 12 bases left in between. The CDR3: CASSIQYPNTEAFF. The CDR3 DNA reads TGTGCCAGCAGCATACAGTATCCGAACACTGAAGCTTTCTTT.

The V and J genes are TRBV6-1 and TRBJ2-3; TRBD1 might be the D (5 bases). Germline CDR1 and CDR2: MNHNS and SASEGT. The V and J ends lost 2 bases and 2 bases respectively, with 11 bases between them. The CDR3 consists of 15 residues. The CDR3 is CASSESGRDTDTQYF. Written as DNA, the CDR3 is TGTGCCAGCAGTGAATCAGGGCGCGACACAGATACGCAGTATTTT.

The chain carries TRBV5-4 and TRBJ2-1, with D perhaps TRBD2 (5 bases). Germline CDR1 and CDR2: SGHNT and YYREEE (reference sequence). The length of the CDR3 is 13 residues. Trimming stripped 0 bases from V and 15 bases from J, with 16 bases between. CDR3 in amino acids: CASSLEADRIGFF. DNA for the CDR3: TGTGCCAGCAGCTTGGAAGCGGACCGTATAGGGTTCTTC.

The chain couples TRBV5-1 to TRBJ1-2; weak D call: TRBD1 (6 bases). The CDR3 is 18 residues long. V dropped 0 bases and J dropped 2 bases, with 20 bases sitting between them. The germline gives CDR1 SGHRS, CDR2 YFSETQ. CDR3 protein: CASSLGLTRVDSNYGYTF. The DNA for the CDR3 is TGCGCCAGCAGCTTGGGCCTAACCCGGGTGGACAGCAACTATGGCTACACCTTC.

The chain recombines TRBV7-2 with TRBJ1-1; 11 bases are a match to TRBD1. Trimming took 5 bases from V and 2 from J; bases not matched to a gene: 7. Germline CDR1 SGHTA, CDR2 FQGNSA. This CDR3 is built from 16 residues. The CDR3 sequence is CASSPWDRGLNTEAFF. CDR3 nucleotides: TGTGCCAGCAGCCCCTGGGACAGGGGGTTAAACACTGAAGCTTTCTTT.

The CDR3: CASRRGQGIYGYTF. The CDR3 nucleotides read TGTGCCAGCAGACGGGGACAGGGGATATATGGCTACACCTTC. The chain links TRBV16 to TRBJ1-2, with 10 positions matching TRBD1. This CDR3 region has 14 residues. The germline V gene has CDR1 KGHSY and CDR2 FQNENV. The V and J ends lost 6 bases and 5 bases, in that order; junction bases with no gene match: 6.

The sample holds one count of this clone. The V gene is TRBV12-5, the J gene TRBJ2-1; a weak D match, TRBD2 (5 bases). V dropped 1 base and J dropped 9 bases, with 10 bases sitting between them. The length of the CDR3 is 13 residues. The germline gives CDR1 LGHNT, CDR2 FRNRAP. In DNA, the CDR3 is TGTGCTAGTGGTTTGGGAGACTATGCTGAGCAGTTCTTC. It encodes CASGLGDYAEQFF. Full variable domain (rest looked up from reference TRBV12-5 and TRBJ2-1): DARVTQTPRHKVTEMGQEVTMRCQPILGHNTVFWYRQTMMQGLELLAYFRNRAPLDDSGMPKDRFSAEMPDATLATLKIQPSEPRDSAVYFCASGLGDYAEQFFGPGTRLTVL.

The chain recombines TRBV3-1 (or the pseudogene TRBV3-2) with TRBJ2-1, with D perhaps matching TRBD2 (6 bases). The V end lost 4 bases, the J end lost 7 bases, and 23 bases lay between the germline ends. The CDR3 extends over 17 amino acids. Germline assignment: CDR1 LGHDT and CDR2 YNNKEL (reference sequence). The CDR3 region has the DNA TGTGCCAGCAGCCCCCACCTCCCGGGACTGGGAACTAATGAGCAGTTCTTC. Its translation: CASSPHLPGLGTNEQFF.

This chain uses TRBV5-1 with TRBJ2-2; D is possibly TRBD1 (5 bases). Trimming removed 0 bases at V and 0 bases at J, with 12 bases between. Germline V gives CDR1 SGHRS, CDR2 YFSETQ. The CDR3 runs 17 residues. The CDR3 here is CASSLDPPGSNTGELFF. The DNA for the CDR3 is TGCGCCAGCAGCTTGGATCCCCCAGGGTCGAACACCGGGGAGCTGTTTTTT.

This chain connects TRBV28 to TRBJ1-1; TRBD1 matches at 7 bases. Looked up from germline, CDR1 is MDHEN and CDR2 is SYDVKM. CDR3 length equals 14 residues. Trimming took 6 bases from V and 1 from J; bases not matched to a gene: 5. The CDR3 bases are TGTGCCAGCAGGACCGAGGGGGCGAACACTGAAGCTTTCTTT. It translates to CASRTEGANTEAFF.

The V gene is TRBV28, the J gene TRBJ1-2; D perhaps matches TRBD1 (6 bases). The germline CDR1 and CDR2 sequences are MDHEN and SYDVKM. V dropped 5 bases and J dropped 0 bases, with 13 bases sitting between them. This CDR3 comprises 15 residues. The CDR3 region is CASSKTGTANYGYTF. The CDR3 region has the DNA TGTGCCAGCAGTAAGACAGGCACAGCTAACTATGGCTACACCTTC.

The chain recombines TRBV27 with TRBJ1-6; weak D call: TRBD1 (6 bases). The CDR3 loop spans 14 amino acids. Trimming took 4 bases from V and 7 from J, leaving 11 bases between them. The germline CDR1 and CDR2 sequences are MNHEY and SMNVEV (reference sequence). The CDR3 DNA reads TGTGCCAGCAGTTCCAGGACAGAAAATTCACCCCTCCACTTT. It codes for CASSSRTENSPLHF.

The genes are TRBV11-2 and TRBJ2-1, with 14 bases identical to TRBD2. V trimming: 5 bases; J trimming: 14 bases; junction bases outside the gene matches: 11. CDR1 SGHAT and CDR2 FQNNGV come from the germline V gene. This CDR3 has 15 amino acids. In DNA form, the CDR3 reads TGTGCCAGCAGCCCGGGGACTAGCGGGAGTGGTTCAGAGTTCTTC. Translated: CASSPGTSGSGSEFF.

The chain couples TRBV12-5 to TRBJ1-5, with 9 bases matching TRBD1. V dropped 0 bases and J dropped 2; count of bases not matched to a gene: 14. Germline V CDR1 and CDR2: LGHNT, FRNRAP. This CDR3 comprises 20 residues. The CDR3 region has the DNA TGTGCTAGTGGTTTGGTACTATCCACGGGACAGGGAATAGGCAATCAGCCCCAGCATTTT. It yields the protein CASGLVLSTGQGIGNQPQHF.

V and J are TRBV18 and TRBJ2-2, with D unresolved. The V gene's germline CDR1 is KGHSH and CDR2 LQKENI. V was trimmed by 1 base and J by 3 bases, leaving 6 bases between them. This CDR3 region has 14 residues. The CDR3 sequence is CASSPRGDTGELFF. The DNA of the CDR3 is TGTGCCAGCTCACCACGAGGAGACACCGGGGAGCTGTTTTTT.

The chain joins TRBV11-2 to TRBJ2-3, with D possibly TRBD1 on 5 matching bases. Trimming pared 0 bases from V and 4 bases from J, leaving 8 bases between. The CDR3 runs to 14 residues. Per the germline V gene, CDR1 is SGHAT and CDR2 is FQNNGV. The chain's CDR3 is CASSLDRGSDTQYF. The CDR3 DNA sequence: TGTGCCAGCAGCTTAGATAGGGGTTCAGATACGCAGTATTTT.

The chain carries TRBV5-1 and TRBJ2-3; 15 bases map to TRBD2. The CDR3 sequence is 18 residues long. Germline V gene sequence: CDR1 SGHRS, CDR2 YFSETQ. After removal of 7 bases from V and 0 bases from J, the junction contained 9 bases not matched to a gene. CDR3 sequence (DNA): TGCGCCAGCGGCCTCGGGACTAGCGGGAGGTCGAGCACAGATACGCAGTATTTT. This encodes CASGLGTSGRSSTDTQYF.

The gene calls are TRBV7-2 and TRBJ2-5, with 8 bases lining up with TRBD2. The germline CDR1 and CDR2 sequences are SGHTA and FQGNSA. The CDR3 is 15 amino acids. V lost 2 bases, J lost 10 bases, and 12 bases stayed unmatched. Written as DNA, the CDR3 is TGTGCCAGCAGCTTATCAACTAGCGGCCTTTGGGGCCAGTACTTC. Protein: CASSLSTSGLWGQYF.